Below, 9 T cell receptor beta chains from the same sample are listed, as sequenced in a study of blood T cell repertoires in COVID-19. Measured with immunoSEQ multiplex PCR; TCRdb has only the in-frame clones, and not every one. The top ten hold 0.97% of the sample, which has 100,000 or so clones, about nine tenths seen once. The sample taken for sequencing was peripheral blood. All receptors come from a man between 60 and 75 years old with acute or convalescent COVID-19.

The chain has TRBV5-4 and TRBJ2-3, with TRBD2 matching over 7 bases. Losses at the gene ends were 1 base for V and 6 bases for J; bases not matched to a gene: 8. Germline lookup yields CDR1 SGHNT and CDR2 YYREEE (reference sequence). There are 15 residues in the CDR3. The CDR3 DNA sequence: TGTGCCAGCAGCTTGCCGGGAGGCCCCCAGGATACGCAGTATTTT. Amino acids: CASSLPGGPQDTQYF.

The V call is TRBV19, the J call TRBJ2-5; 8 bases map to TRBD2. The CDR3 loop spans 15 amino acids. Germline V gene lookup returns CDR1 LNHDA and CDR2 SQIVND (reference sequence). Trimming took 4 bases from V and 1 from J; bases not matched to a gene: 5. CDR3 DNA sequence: TGTGCCAGTAGTAAGCGGGGGAACACCCAAGAGACCCAGTACTTC. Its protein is CASSKRGNTQETQYF. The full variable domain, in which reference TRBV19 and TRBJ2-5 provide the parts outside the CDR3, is DGGITQSPKYLFRKEGQNVTLSCEQNLNHDAMYWYRQDPGQGLRLIYYSQIVNDFQKGDIAEGYSVSREKKESFPLTVTSAQKNPTAFYLCASSKRGNTQETQYFGPGTRLLVL.

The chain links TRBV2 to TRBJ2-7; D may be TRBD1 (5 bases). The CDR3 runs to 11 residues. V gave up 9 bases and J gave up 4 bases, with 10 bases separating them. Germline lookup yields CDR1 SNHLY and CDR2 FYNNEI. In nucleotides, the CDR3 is TGTGCCAGTGATAGGGGATACGAGCAGTACGTC. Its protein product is CASDRGYEQYV.

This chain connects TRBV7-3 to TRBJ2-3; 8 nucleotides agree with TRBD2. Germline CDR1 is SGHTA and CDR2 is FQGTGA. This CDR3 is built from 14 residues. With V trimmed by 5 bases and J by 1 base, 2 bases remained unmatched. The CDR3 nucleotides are TGTGCCAGCAGCAGTAGCGGGGGCACAGATACGCAGTATTTT. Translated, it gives CASSSSGGTDTQYF. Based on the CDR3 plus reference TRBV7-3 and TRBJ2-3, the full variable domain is GAGVSQTPSNKVTEKGKYVELRCDPISGHTALYWYRQSLGQGPEFLIYFQGTGAADDSGLPNDRFFAVRPEGSVSTLKIQRTERGDSAVYLCASSSSGGTDTQYFGPGTRLTVL.

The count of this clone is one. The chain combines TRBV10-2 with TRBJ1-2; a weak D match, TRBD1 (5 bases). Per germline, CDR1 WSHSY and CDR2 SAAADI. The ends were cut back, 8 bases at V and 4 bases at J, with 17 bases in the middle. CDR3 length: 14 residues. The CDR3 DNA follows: TGCGCCAGCTGGGGGGAGGGGCCGGGCTATGGCTACACCTTC. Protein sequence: CASWGEGPGYGYTF.

The CDR3: CASSGRTGGGQFF. Written as DNA, the CDR3 is TGCGCCAGCAGCGGACGCACAGGGGGCGGGCAGTTCTTC. The chain carries TRBV5-1 and TRBJ2-1; 9 bases map to TRBD1. The J segment lost 12 bases and the V segment lost 4 bases, leaving 8 bases of the junction unmatched. Germline lookup yields CDR1 SGHRS and CDR2 YFSETQ. This CDR3 is 13 amino acids long.

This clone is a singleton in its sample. CDR3 amino acids: CASSLRQGPTEAFF. The CDR3 DNA sequence: TGCGCCAGCAGCTTACGCCAGGGCCCCACTGAAGCTTTCTTT. This rearrangement joins TRBV5-1 to TRBJ1-1, with TRBD1 as a possible D gene (5 bases). Trimming stripped 2 bases from V and 4 bases from J, with 12 bases between. The CDR3 has 14 amino acids. Looked up from germline, CDR1 is SGHRS and CDR2 is YFSETQ. Looking up the rest from reference TRBV5-1 and TRBJ1-1 gives the full variable domain: KAGVTQTPRYLIKTRGQQVTLSCSPISGHRSVSWYQQTPGQGLQFLFEYFSETQRNKGNFPGRFSGRQFSNSRSEMNVSTLELGDSALYLCASSLRQGPTEAFFGQGTRLTVV.

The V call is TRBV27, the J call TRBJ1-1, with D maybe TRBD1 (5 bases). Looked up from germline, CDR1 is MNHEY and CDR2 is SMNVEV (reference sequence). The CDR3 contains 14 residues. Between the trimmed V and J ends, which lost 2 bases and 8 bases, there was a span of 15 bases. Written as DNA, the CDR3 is TGTGCCAGCAGTTTAAATCTGGCGGGGACCGAAGCTTTCTTT. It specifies CASSLNLAGTEAFF.

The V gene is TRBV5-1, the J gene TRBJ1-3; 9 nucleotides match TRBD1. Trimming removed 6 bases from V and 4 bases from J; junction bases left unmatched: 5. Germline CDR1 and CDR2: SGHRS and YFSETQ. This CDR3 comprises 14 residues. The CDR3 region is CASTPGTGGNTIYF. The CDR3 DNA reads TGCGCCAGCACTCCCGGGACAGGGGGAAACACCATATATTTT.